A single sample is the source of the 2 T cell receptor beta chains below, sequenced in a study of T cells in Graves' hyperthyroidism and ophthalmopathy. The TCR beta CDR3 regions underwent amplification using RNA transcripts as the source. In the first-round RT-PCR of the TCR CDR3, the HTBI primer set was used. MiXCR was run by TCRdb on the multiplex PCR reads, yielding one entry per CDR3 protein. This sample has about 700,000 distinct CDR3 sequences, with around 15% found just once. Sequences were obtained from blood. Every receptor here comes from a woman in her late teens or twenties with Graves' hyperthyroidism.

The V gene is TRBV20-1, the J gene TRBJ2-2, with TRBD2 matching over 10 bases. V was clipped by 0 bases and J by 6 bases; unmatched bases: 10. CDR3 length equals 17 residues. Germline V gene data show CDR1 as DFQATT and CDR2 as SNEGSKA (reference sequence). CDR3: CSARDLGSGRAPGELFF. The CDR3 bases are TGCAGTGCTAGAGATCTAGGCAGCGGGAGGGCCCCCGGGGAGCTGTTTTTT.

This clonotype occurred a few times. V usage is TRBV5-1 and J usage is TRBJ2-3; D remains unclear. Germline lookup yields CDR1 SGHRS and CDR2 YFSETQ. The CDR3 runs to 14 residues. V lost 3 bases and J lost 6, with 14 bases in between. The CDR3 loop is CASSSYQMGDTQYF. CDR3 nucleotide sequence: TGCGCCAGCAGCTCGTACCAAATGGGGGATACGCAGTATTTT.